This T cell receptor (beta chain) is from a study of blood T cell repertoires in COVID-19. TCRdb keeps only in-frame clones here, not all; method: immunoSEQ multiplex PCR. The data contain about 240,000 clones, about four fifths of them singletons. The source is a woman at least 80 years old with acute or convalescent COVID-19. The source material was peripheral blood.

The CDR3 DNA sequence: TGTGCCAGCAGCTTGAATCCGGGACAGGGGTACTATGGCTACACCTTC. Protein sequence: CASSLNPGQGYYGYTF. The chain couples TRBV5-4 to TRBJ1-2, with TRBD1 matching 10 bases. Looked up from germline, CDR1 is SGHNT and CDR2 is YYREEE (reference sequence). This CDR3 comprises 16 residues. Trimming cost V 1 base and J 3 bases; bases outside gene matches: 6.